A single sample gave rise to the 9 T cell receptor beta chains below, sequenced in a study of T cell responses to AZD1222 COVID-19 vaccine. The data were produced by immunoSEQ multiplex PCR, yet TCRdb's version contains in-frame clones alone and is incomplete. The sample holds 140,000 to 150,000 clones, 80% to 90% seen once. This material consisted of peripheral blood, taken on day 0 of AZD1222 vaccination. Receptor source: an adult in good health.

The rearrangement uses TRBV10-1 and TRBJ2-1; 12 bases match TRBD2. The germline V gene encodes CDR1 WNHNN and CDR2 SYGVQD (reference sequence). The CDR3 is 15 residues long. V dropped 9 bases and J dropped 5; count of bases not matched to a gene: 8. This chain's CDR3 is CARLRLAGVHNEQFF. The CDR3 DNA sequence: TGCGCCAGACTCAGACTAGCGGGAGTCCACAATGAGCAGTTCTTC.

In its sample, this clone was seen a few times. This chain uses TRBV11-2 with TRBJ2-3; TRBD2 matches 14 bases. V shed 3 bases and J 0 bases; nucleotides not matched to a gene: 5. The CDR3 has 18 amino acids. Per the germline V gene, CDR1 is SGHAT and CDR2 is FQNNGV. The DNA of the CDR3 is TGTGCCAGCAGCTTGACGACTAGCGGGAGGGCTAGCACAGATACGCAGTATTTT. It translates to CASSLTTSGRASTDTQYF. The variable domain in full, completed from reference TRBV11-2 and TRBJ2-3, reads EAGVAQSPRYKIIEKRQSVAFWCNPISGHATLYWYQQILGQGPKLLIQFQNNGVVDDSQLPKDRFSAERLKGVDSTLKIQPAKLEDSAVYLCASSLTTSGRASTDTQYFGPGTRLTVL.

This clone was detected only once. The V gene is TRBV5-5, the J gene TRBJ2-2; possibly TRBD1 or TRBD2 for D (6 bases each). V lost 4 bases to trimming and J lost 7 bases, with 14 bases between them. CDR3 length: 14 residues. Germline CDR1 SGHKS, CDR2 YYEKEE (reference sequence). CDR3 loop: CASSQRGDFGELFF. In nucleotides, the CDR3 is TGTGCCAGCAGCCAAAGGGGGGACTTCGGGGAGCTGTTTTTT.

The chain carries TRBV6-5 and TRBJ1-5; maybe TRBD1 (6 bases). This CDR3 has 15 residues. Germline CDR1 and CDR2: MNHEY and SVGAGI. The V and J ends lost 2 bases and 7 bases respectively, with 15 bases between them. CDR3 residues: CASSYAMGGGQPQHF. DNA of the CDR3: TGTGCCAGCAGTTACGCTATGGGGGGCGGCCAGCCCCAGCATTTT.

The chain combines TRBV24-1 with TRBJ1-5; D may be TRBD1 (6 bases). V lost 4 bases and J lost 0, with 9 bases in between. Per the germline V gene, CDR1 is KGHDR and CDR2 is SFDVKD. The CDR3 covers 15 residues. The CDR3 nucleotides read TGTGCCACCAGTGACCCCAGGGGTAGCAATCAGCCCCAGCATTTT. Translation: CATSDPRGSNQPQHF.

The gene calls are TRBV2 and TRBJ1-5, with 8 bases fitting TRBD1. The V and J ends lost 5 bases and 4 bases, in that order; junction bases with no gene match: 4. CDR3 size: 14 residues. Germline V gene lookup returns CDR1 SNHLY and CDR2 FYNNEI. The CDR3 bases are TGTGCCAGCAGTCCGGACAGGGAGAATCAGCCCCAGCATTTT. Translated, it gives CASSPDRENQPQHF.

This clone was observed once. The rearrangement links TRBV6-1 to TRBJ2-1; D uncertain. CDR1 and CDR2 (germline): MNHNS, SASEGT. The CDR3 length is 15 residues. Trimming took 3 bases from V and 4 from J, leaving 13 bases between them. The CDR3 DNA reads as TGTGCCAGCAGTGAGACCCCGGCGGTGTACAATGAGCAGTTCTTC. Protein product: CASSETPAVYNEQFF.

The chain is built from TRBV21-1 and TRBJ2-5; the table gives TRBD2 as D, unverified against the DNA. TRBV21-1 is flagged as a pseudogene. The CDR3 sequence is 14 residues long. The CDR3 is CARTRTGEGETQYF. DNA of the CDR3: TGTGCCAGGACCAGGACGGGAGAGGGGGAGACCCAGTACTTC.

CDR3 nucleotides: TGTGCCAGCTCGTTCGGGGCAGGGAGTCTTACTGAAGCTTTCTTT. It encodes CASSFGAGSLTEAFF. The chain recombines TRBV18 with TRBJ1-1, with D possibly TRBD1 on 5 matching bases. The length of the CDR3 is 15 residues. V was clipped by 6 bases and J by 5 bases, with 19 bases between them. In germline, CDR1 is KGHSH, CDR2 LQKENI.